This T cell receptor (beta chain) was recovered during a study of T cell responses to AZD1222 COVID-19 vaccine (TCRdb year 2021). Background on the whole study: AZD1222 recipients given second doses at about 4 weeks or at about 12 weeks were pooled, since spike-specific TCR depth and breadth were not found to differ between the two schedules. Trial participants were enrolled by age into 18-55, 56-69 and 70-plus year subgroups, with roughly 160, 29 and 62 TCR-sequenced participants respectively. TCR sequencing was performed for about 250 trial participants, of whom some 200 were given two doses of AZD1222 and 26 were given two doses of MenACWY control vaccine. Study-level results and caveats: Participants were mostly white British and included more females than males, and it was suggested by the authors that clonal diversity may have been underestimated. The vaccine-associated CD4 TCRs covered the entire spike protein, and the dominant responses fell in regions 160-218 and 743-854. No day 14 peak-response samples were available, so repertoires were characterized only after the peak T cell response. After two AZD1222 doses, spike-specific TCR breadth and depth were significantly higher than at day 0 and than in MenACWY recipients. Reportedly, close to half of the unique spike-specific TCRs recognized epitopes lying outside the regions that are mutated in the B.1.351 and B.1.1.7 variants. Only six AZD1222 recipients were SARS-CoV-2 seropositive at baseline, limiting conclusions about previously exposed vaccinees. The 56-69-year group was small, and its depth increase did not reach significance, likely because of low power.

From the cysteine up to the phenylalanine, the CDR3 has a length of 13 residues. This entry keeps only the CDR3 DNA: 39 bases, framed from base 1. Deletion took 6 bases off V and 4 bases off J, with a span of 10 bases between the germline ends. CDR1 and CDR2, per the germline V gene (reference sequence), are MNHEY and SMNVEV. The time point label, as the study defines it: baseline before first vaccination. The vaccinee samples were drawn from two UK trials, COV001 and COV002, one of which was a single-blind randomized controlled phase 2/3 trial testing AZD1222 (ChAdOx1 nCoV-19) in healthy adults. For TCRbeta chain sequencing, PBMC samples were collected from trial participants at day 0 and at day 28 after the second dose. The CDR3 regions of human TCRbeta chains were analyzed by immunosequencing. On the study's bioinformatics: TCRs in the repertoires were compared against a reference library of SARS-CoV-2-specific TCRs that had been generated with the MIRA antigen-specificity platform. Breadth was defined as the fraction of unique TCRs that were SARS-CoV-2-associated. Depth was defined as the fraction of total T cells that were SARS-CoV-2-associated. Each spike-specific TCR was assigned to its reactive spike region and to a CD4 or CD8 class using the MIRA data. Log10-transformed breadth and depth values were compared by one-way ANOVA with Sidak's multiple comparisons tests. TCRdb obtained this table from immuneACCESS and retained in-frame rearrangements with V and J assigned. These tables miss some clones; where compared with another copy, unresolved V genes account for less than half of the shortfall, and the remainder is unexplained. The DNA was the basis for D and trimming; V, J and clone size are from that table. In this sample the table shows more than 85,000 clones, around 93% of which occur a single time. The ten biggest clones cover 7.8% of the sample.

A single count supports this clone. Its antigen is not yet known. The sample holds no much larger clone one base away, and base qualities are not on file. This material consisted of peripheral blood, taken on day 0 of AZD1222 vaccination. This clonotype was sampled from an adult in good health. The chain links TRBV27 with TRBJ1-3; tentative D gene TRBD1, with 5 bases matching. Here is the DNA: TGTGCCAGCAGCTCGGGACGGGGAAACACCATATATTTT. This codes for CASSSGRGNTIYF.